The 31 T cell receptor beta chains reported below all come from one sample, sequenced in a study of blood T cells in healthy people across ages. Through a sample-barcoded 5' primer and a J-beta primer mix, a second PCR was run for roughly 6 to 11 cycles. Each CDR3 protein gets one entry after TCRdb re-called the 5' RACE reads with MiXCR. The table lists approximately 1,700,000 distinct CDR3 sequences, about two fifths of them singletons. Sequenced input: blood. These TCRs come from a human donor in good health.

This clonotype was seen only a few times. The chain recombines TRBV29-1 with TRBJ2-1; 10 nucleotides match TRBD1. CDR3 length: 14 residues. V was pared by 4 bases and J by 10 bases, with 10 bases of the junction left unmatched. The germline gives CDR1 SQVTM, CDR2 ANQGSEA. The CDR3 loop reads CSVGDRGRVGEQFF. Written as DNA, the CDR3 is TGCAGCGTTGGGGACAGGGGTCGGGTAGGGGAGCAGTTCTTC.

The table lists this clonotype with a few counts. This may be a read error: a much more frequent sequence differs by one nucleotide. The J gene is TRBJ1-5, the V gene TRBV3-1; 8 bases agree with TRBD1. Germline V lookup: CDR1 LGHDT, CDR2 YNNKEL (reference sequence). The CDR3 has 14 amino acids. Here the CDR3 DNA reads TGTGCCAACAGCCAGGACAGGGTTCAATGGCCCCAGCATTTT. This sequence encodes CANSQDRVQWPQHF. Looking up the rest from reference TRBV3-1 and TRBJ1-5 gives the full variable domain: DTAVSQTPKYLVTQMGNDKSIKCEQNLGHDTMYWYKQDSKKFLKIMFSYNNKELIINETVPNRFSPKSPDKAHLNLHINSLELGDSAVYFCANSQDRVQWPQHFGDGTRLSIL.

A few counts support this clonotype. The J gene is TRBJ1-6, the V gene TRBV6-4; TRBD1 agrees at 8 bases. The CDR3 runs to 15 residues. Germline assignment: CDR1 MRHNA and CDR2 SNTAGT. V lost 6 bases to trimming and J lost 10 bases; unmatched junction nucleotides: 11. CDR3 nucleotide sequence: TGTGCCAGCAGGCACGATGACAGGGGTGGATCACCCCTCCACTTT. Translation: CASRHDDRGGSPLHF.

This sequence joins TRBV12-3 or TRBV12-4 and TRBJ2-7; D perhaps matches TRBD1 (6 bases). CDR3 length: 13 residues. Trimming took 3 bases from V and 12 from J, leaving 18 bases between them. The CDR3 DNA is TGTGCCAGCAGTTTCTCTCCAGACAGGCTCACGTACGTC. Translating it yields CASSFSPDRLTYV.

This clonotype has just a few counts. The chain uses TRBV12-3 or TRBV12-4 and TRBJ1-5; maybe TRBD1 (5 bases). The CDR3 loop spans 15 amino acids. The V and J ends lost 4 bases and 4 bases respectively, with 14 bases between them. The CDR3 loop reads CASSSPGRKNQPQHF. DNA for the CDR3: TGTGCCAGCAGTTCTCCAGGGCGAAAAAATCAGCCCCAGCATTTT.

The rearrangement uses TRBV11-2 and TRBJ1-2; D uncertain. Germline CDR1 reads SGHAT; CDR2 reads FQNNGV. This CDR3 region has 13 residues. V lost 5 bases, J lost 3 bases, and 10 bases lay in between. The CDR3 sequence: CASSPLLYYGYTF. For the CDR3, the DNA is TGTGCCAGCAGCCCCTTGCTCTACTATGGCTACACCTTC.

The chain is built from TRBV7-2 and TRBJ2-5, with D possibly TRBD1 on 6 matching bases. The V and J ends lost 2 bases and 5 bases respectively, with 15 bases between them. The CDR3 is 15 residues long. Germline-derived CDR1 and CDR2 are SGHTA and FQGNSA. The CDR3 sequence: CASSLTSRGWETQYF. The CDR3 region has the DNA TGTGCCAGCAGCTTAACATCCAGGGGCTGGGAGACCCAGTACTTC.

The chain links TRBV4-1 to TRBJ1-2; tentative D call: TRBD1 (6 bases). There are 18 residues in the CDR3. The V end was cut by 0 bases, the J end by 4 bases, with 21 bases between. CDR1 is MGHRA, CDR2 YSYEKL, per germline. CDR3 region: CASSQDLEGGSHAYGYTF. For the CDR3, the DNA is TGCGCCAGCAGCCAAGATTTGGAGGGGGGGAGTCATGCCTATGGCTACACCTTC.

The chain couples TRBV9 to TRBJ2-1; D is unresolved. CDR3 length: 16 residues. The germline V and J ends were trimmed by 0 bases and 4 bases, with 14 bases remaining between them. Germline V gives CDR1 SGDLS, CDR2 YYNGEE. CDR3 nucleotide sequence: TGTGCCAGCAGCGTAGGTTCGTCCTATCGGTACAATGAGCAGTTCTTC. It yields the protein CASSVGSSYRYNEQFF.

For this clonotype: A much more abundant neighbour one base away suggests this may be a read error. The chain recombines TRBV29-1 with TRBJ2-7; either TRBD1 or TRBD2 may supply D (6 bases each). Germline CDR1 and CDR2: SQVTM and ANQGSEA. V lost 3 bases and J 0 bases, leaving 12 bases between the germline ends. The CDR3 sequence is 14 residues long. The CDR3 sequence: CSVDVEGGSYEQYF. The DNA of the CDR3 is TGCAGCGTTGACGTAGAGGGGGGCTCCTACGAGCAGTACTTC.

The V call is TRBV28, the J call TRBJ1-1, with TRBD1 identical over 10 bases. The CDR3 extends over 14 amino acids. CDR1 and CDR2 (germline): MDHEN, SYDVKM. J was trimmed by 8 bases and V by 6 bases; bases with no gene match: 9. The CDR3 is CASRVTGGFKEAFF. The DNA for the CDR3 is TGTGCCAGCAGAGTGACAGGGGGCTTCAAAGAAGCTTTCTTT.

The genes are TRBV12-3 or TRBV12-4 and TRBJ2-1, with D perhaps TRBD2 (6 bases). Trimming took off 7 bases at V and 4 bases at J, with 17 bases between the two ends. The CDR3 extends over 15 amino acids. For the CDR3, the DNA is TGTGCCAGCACTTTGCGGAGGGGCGGATACAATGAGCAGTTCTTC. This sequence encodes CASTLRRGGYNEQFF.

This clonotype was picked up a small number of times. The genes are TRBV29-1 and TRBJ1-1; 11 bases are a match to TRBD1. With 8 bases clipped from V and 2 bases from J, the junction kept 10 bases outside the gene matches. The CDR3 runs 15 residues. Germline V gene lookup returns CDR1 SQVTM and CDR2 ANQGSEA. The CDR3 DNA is TGCAGCACCCACCGGGACAGGGGGGAAAACACTGAAGCTTTCTTT. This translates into CSTHRDRGENTEAFF.

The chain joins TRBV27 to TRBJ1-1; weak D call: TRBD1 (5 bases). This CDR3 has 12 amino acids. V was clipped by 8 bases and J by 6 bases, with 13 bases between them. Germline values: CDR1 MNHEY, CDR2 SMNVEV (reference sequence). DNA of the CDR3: TGTGCCAGCTCGAAGCAGGGAGCTGAAGCTTTCTTT. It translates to CASSKQGAEAFF.

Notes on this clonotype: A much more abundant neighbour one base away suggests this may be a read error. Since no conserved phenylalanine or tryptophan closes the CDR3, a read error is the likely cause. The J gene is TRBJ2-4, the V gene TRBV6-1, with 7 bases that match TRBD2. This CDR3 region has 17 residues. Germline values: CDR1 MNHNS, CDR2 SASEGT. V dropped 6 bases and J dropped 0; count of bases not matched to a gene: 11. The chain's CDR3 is CASSAAGQVVAKNIQYV. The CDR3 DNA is TGTGCCAGCAGCGCAGCGGGGCAGGTCGTAGCCAAAAACATTCAGTACGTC.

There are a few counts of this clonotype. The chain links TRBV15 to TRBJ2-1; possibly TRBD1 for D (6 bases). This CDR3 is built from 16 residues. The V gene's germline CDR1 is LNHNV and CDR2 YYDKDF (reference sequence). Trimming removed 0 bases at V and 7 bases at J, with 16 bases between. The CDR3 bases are TGTGCCACCAGCAGAGATCCTACAGGGCTTGGGAATGAGCAGTTCTTC. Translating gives CATSRDPTGLGNEQFF.

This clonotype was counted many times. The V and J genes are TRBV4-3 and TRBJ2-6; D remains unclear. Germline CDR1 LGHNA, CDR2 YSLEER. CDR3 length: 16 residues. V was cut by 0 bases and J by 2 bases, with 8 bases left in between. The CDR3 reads CASSQELFTGANVLTF. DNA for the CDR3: TGCGCCAGCAGCCAAGAGTTGTTTACTGGGGCCAACGTCCTGACTTTC.

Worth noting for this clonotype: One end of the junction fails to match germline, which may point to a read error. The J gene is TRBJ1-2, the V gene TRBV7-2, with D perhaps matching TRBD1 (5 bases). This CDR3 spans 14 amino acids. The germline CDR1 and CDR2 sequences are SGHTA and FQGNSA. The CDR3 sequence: CASSSTTANHGYTF. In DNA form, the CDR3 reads TGTGCCAGCAGCTCGACGACAGCTAACCATGGCTACACCTTC.

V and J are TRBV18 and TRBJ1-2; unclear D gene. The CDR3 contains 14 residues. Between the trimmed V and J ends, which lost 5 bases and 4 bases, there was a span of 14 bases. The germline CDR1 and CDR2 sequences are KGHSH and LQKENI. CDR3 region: CASSDDGQFYGYTF. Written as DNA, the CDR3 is TGTGCCAGCTCAGACGACGGTCAGTTCTATGGCTACACCTTC.

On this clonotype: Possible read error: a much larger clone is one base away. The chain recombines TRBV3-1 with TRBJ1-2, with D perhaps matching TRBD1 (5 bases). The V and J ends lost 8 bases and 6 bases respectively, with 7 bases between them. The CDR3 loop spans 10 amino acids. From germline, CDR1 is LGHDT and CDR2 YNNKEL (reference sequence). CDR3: CASWGHGYTF. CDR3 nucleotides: TGTGCCAGCTGGGGCCATGGCTACACCTTC.

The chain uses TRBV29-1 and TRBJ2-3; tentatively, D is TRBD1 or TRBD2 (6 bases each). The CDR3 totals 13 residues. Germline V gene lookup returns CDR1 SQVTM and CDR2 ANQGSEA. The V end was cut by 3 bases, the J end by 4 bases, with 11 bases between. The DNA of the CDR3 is TGCAGCGTTGAGTTCGGGGGCTCAGATACGCAGTATTTT. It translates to CSVEFGGSDTQYF.

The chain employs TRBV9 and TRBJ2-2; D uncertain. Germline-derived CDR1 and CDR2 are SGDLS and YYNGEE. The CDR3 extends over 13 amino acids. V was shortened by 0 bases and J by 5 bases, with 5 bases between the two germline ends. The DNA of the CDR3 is TGTGCCAGCAGCGTAGTCATGACCGGGGAGCTGTTTTTT. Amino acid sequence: CASSVVMTGELFF.

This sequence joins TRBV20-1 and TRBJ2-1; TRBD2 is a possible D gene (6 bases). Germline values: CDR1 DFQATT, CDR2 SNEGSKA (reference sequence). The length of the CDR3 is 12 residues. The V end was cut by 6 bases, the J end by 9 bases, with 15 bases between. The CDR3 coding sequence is TGCAGTGCCCACGGGACTCCTGGTGAGCAGTTCTTC. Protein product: CSAHGTPGEQFF.

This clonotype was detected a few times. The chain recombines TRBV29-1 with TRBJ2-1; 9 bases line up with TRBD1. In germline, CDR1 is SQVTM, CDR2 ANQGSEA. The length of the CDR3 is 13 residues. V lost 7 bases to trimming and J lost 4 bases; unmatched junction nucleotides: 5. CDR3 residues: CSARQGDYNEQFF. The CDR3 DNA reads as TGCAGCGCGCGACAGGGGGATTACAATGAGCAGTTCTTC.

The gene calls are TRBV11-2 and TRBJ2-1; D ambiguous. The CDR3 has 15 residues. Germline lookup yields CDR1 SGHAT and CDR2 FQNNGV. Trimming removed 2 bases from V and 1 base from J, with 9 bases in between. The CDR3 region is CASSLMAESYNEQFF. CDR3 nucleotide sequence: TGTGCCAGCAGCTTAATGGCTGAATCCTACAATGAGCAGTTCTTC.

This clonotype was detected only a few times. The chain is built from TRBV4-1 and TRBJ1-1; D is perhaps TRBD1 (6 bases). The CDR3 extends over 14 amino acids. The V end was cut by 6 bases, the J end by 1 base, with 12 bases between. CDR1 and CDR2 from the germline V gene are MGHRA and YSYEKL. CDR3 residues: CASRGRTANTEAFF. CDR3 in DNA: TGCGCCAGCAGGGGCCGGACAGCGAACACTGAAGCTTTCTTT.

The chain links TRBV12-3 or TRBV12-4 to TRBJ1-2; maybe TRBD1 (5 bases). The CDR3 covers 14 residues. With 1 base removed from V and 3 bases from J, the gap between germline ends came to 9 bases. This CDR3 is CASSLGRDYYGYTF. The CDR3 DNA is TGTGCCAGCAGTTTAGGCAGGGACTACTATGGCTACACCTTC.

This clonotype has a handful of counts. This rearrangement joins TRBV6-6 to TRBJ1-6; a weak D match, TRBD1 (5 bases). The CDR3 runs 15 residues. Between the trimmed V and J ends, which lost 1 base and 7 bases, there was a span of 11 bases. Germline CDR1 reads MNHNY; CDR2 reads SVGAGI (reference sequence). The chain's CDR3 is CASSYFGGTNSPLHF. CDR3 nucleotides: TGTGCCAGCAGTTACTTCGGGGGTACGAATTCACCCCTCCACTTT.

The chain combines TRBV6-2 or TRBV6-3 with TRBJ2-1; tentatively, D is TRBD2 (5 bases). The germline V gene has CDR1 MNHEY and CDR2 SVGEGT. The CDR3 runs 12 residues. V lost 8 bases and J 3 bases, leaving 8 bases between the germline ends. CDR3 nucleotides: TGTGCCAGCCGACGGGACTACAATGAGCAGTTCTTC. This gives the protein CASRRDYNEQFF.

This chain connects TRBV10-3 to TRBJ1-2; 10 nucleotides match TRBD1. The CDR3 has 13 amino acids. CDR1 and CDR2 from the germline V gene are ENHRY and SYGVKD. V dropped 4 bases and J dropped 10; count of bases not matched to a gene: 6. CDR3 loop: CAISGDRGSDYTF. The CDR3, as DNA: TGTGCCATCAGTGGGGACAGGGGTTCAGACTACACCTTC.

The CDR3 sequence: CAHDRGETEAFF. CDR3 sequence (DNA): TGTGCCCACGACAGGGGCGAAACTGAAGCTTTCTTT. The chain links TRBV2 to TRBJ1-1; TRBD1 matches at 8 bases. This CDR3 has 12 amino acids. Germline V gene lookup returns CDR1 SNHLY and CDR2 FYNNEI. V lost 11 bases and J lost 5; bases outside the gene matches: 7.